This T cell receptor (beta chain) was profiled in a study of blood T cell repertoires in COVID-19. Overall study context: Material from acute and convalescent COVID-19 was sourced from the United States, Italy and Spain. The analysed material was cDNA or gDNA that came from T cells, B-cell-depleted T cells, or PBMCs.

As handled by the study authors: Estimates of nucleated cell counts were drawn from the amplification of reference gene primers. Assay used: immunoSEQ multiplex PCR; TCRdb lists only in-frame clones, some missing. V and J calls plus clone size are reproduced from that table; the DNA served to infer D and trimming. The table shows around 300,000 clones, with approximately 86% occurring only once. This receptor was taken from a man younger than 35 with active or convalescent COVID-19. Material for sequencing was peripheral blood.

CDR3 residues: CASSLVPLRERNEKLFF. In DNA form, the CDR3 reads TGTGCCAGCAGCTTAGTCCCGCTCCGGGAACGTAATGAAAAACTGTTTTTT. The rearrangement uses TRBV7-2 and TRBJ1-4; D remains unclear. The CDR3 length is 17 residues. Germline-derived CDR1 and CDR2 are SGHTA and FQGNSA. V lost 1 base to trimming and J lost 4 bases, with 16 bases between them. Complete variable domain (other parts from reference TRBV7-2 and TRBJ1-4): GAGVSQSPSNKVTEKGKDVELRCDPISGHTALYWYRQSLGQGLEFLIYFQGNSAPDKSGLPSDRFSAERTGGSVSTLTIQRTQQEDSAVYLCASSLVPLRERNEKLFFGSGTQLSVL.